The 6 T cell receptor beta chains reported below all come from one sample, sequenced in a study of cytomegalovirus exposure and HLA in healthy donors. The PCR made use of 60 Vbeta and 13 Jbeta primers. Profiled with immunoSEQ multiplex PCR; TCRdb holds only in-frame clones, not every one. This table has about 120,000 clones, approximately 80% appearing once. Sequencing used PBMCs. The receptor source for this set is a woman in her 40s in good health and CMV-seropositive.

This rearrangement joins TRBV30 to TRBJ2-7; D gene uncertain. With 5 bases removed from V and 6 bases from J, the gap between germline ends came to 11 bases. The CDR3 covers 11 residues. Germline V gene sequence: CDR1 GTSNPN, CDR2 SVGIG (reference sequence). DNA for the CDR3: TGTGCCTGGTCAGTTAGCCGCGAGCAGTACTTC. This sequence encodes CAWSVSREQYF.

The chain uses TRBV7-2 and TRBJ1-6, with TRBD1 identical over 8 bases. Per the germline V gene, CDR1 is SGHTA and CDR2 is FQGNSA. This CDR3 region has 14 residues. V shed 10 bases and J 4 bases; nucleotides not matched to a gene: 6. The DNA for the CDR3 is TGTGCCACGGGCGGACAGGGATATAATTCACCCCTCCACTTT. Translated: CATGGQGYNSPLHF.

The V call is TRBV5-4, the J call TRBJ2-2; weak D call: TRBD1 (5 bases). V was shortened by 2 bases and J by 1 base, with 9 bases between the two germline ends. The CDR3 is made up of 15 amino acids. The germline V gene encodes CDR1 SGHNT and CDR2 YYREEE (reference sequence). The CDR3 loop reads CASSLRTRNTGELFF. CDR3 in DNA: TGTGCCAGCAGCTTACGGACAAGGAACACCGGGGAGCTGTTTTTT.

The rearrangement joins TRBV21-1 to TRBJ1-4. TRBV21-1 is deemed a pseudogene. This CDR3 has 12 residues. In nucleotides, the CDR3 is TGTGCCAGCAGCTCCGGAGGTGAAAAACTGTTTTTT. It codes for CASSSGGEKLFF.

The chain recombines TRBV6-1 with TRBJ1-5, with D possibly being TRBD1 (6 bases). This CDR3 has 14 residues. Germline loops: CDR1 MNHNS, CDR2 SASEGT. V was trimmed by 4 bases and J by 7 bases, leaving 14 bases between them. In DNA form, the CDR3 reads TGTGCCAGCAGTGTTCAGGGGTCGAAGCAGCCCCAGCATTTT. Amino acid sequence: CASSVQGSKQPQHF.

The rearrangement joins TRBV5-1 to TRBJ1-4; 10 bases agree with TRBD1. In germline, CDR1 is SGHRS, CDR2 YFSETQ. The CDR3 totals 15 residues. Trimming at V came to 4 bases and at J to 8 bases, leaving 8 bases not matched to a gene. This chain's CDR3 is CASSPFGTGDEKLFF. In nucleotides, the CDR3 is TGCGCCAGCAGCCCATTCGGGACAGGGGACGAAAAACTGTTTTTT.